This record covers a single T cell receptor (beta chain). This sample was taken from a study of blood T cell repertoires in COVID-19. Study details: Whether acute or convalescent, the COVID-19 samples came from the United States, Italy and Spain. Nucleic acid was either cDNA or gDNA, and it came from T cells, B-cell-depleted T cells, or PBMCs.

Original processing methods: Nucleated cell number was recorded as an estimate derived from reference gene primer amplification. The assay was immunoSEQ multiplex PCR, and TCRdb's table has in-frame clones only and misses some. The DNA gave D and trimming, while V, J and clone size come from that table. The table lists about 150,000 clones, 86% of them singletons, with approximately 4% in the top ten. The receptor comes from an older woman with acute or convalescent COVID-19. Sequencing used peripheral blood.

The CDR3 protein is CASSVGGGTTNEKLFF. The CDR3 nucleotides read TGTGCCAGCAGCGTCGGCGGGGGTACAACTAATGAAAAACTGTTTTTT. The chain links TRBV9 to TRBJ1-4, with D tentatively TRBD1 (5 bases). Trimming took 2 bases from V and 0 from J, leaving 11 bases between them. The CDR3 totals 16 residues. Germline values: CDR1 SGDLS, CDR2 YYNGEE.